One and the same sample provided the 8 T cell receptor beta chains below, sequenced in a study of PD-1 blockade in classical Hodgkin lymphoma. Time point reported: cycle 4 day 1 (C4D1), after less than 7 weeks of nivolumab. Every patient relapsed after autologous stem cell transplantation, and brentuximab vedotin exposure varied. Generated by immunoSEQ multiplex PCR, the TCRdb table keeps only in-frame clones and is missing some. This table holds some 30,000 clones, over 75% found once. This specimen consisted of peripheral blood mononuclear cells (PBMCs), obtained before the fourth cycle of nivolumab. The receptor source for this set is a human donor with classical Hodgkin lymphoma.

J is TRBJ2-7 and V is TRBV6-5; unclear D gene. V shed 6 bases and J shed 3 bases, with 15 bases lying between them. The CDR3 totals 14 residues. In germline, CDR1 is MNHEY, CDR2 SVGAGI. The CDR3 DNA reads as TGTGCCAGCAGCGAAGTGGCAGTTGACTACGAGCAGTACTTC. This translates into CASSEVAVDYEQYF.

The chain is built from TRBV7-3 and TRBJ2-3, with D perhaps matching TRBD2 (6 bases). CDR3 length equals 15 residues. V lost 4 bases, J lost 1 base, and 12 bases lay in between. Per germline, CDR1 SGHTA and CDR2 FQGTGA. CDR3 in amino acids: CASSWAGGRTDTQYF. Here the CDR3 DNA reads TGTGCCAGCAGCTGGGCAGGAGGGCGCACAGATACGCAGTATTTT.

J is TRBJ2-3 and V is TRBV6-5; D is undetermined. Deletions cut 6 bases from V and 2 bases from J, with 3 bases between. The CDR3 covers 11 residues. The germline V gene has CDR1 MNHEY and CDR2 SVGAGI. CDR3 nucleotides: TGTGCCAGCAGAATCACAGATACGCAGTATTTT. Its translation is CASRITDTQYF.

The gene calls are TRBV5-6 and TRBJ1-2; D is ambiguous. The CDR3 contains 13 residues. CDR1 SGHDT and CDR2 YYEEEE come from the germline V gene. Trimming shortened V by 0 bases and J by 7 bases, and 10 bases separated the two germline ends. The CDR3 sequence: CASSLGTAGGYTF. DNA for the CDR3: TGTGCCAGCAGCTTGGGGACTGCTGGTGGCTACACCTTC.

The gene calls are TRBV10-3 and TRBJ1-5; D may be TRBD1 (5 bases). Trimming removed 3 bases from V and 7 bases from J, with 19 bases in between. CDR1 is ENHRY, CDR2 SYGVKD, per germline. The CDR3 is made up of 16 amino acids. Here the CDR3 reads CAISEVEDTQGQPQHF. CDR3 nucleotide sequence: TGTGCCATCAGTGAAGTTGAGGACACCCAAGGACAGCCCCAGCATTTT.

About this clone: Distinct nucleotide sequences in the sample also encode this CDR3. The chain joins TRBV6-4 to TRBJ2-3, with D perhaps TRBD2 (7 bases). This CDR3 has 15 residues. Trimming pared 2 bases from V and 0 bases from J, leaving 9 bases between. From germline, CDR1 is MRHNA and CDR2 SNTAGT. The CDR3 bases are TGTGCCAGCAGTGACGGGGGGGCGAGCACAGATACGCAGTATTTT. Residues: CASSDGGASTDTQYF.

The CDR3 sequence: CASSLHPGQGNTEAFF. The CDR3 bases are TGTGCCAGCAGCCTCCATCCCGGACAGGGAAACACTGAAGCTTTCTTT. The chain couples TRBV7-3 to TRBJ1-1; 8 nucleotides line up with TRBD1. Germline V gene data show CDR1 as SGHTA and CDR2 as FQGTGA. The junction had 10 bases not matched to a gene; V was cut back by 5 bases and J by 2 bases. The length of the CDR3 is 16 residues.

The chain joins TRBV7-8 to TRBJ1-4; D gene unclear. CDR1 is SGHVS and CDR2 is FQNEAQ in the germline V gene. The germline V and J ends were trimmed by 5 bases and 8 bases, with 12 bases remaining between them. CDR3 size: 13 residues. CDR3: CASSPIRGEKLFF. In DNA, the CDR3 is TGTGCCAGCAGCCCTATACGCGGCGAAAAACTGTTTTTT.